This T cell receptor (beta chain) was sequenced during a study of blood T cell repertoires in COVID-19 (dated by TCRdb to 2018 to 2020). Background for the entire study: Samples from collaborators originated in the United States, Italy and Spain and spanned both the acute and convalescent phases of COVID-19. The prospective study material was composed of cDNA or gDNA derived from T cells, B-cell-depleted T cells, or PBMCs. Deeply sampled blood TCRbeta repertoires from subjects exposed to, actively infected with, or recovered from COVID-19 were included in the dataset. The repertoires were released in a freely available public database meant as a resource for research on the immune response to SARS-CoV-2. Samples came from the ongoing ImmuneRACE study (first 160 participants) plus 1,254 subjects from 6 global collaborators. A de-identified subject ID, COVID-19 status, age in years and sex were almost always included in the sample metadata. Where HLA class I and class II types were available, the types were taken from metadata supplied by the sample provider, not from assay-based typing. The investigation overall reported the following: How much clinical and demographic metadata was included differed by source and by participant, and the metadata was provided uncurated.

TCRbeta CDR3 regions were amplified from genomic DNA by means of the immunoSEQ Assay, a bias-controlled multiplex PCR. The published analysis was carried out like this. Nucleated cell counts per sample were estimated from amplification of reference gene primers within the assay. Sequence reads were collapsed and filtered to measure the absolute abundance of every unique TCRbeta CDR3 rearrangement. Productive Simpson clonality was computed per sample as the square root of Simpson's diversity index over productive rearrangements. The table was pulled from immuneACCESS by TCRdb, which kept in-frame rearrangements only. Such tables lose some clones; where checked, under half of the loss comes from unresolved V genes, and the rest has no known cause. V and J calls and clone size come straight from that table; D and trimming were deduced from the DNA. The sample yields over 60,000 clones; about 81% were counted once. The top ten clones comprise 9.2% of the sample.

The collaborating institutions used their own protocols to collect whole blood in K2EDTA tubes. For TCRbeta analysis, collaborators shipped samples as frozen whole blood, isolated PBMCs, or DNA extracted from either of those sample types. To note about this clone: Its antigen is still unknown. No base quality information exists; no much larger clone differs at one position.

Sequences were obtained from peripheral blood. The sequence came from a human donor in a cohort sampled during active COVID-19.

The CDR3 protein sequence reads: CASIPEGGRPGEQFF. The DNA sequence follows: TGTGCCAGTATCCCAGAGGGCGGGAGGCCCGGTGAGCAGTTCTTC. The chain is assembled from TRBV19 and TRBJ2-1, and 8 junctional nucleotides match TRBD2. CDR3 length: 15 amino acids, cysteine to phenylalanine. Left in the record is the CDR3 DNA by itself, 45 bases read in frame from the first base. V and J are trimmed by 7 bases and 9 bases, and the gene matches miss 14 bases of the junction. Via the germline V gene (reference sequence), CDR1 is LNHDA and CDR2 SQIVND.